A selection of T cell receptor beta chains follows, all from one sample in a study of T cell responses to AZD1222 COVID-19 vaccine. Data came from immunoSEQ multiplex PCR; TCRdb stores just in-frame clones and leaves some out. This table has about 140,000 clones, more than 75% appearing once. The source was peripheral blood, collected 28 days after the second AZD1222 dose. The receptors here all came from an adult who received the AZD1222 COVID-19 vaccine. Both conserved end residues are part of each CDR3. D genes are given only for firm matches. Rows may omit the clone size; those that give it use once, few, many or a size class.

v_gene	abundance	d_gene	j_gene	CDR3aa	CDR3nt
TRBV15	NA	TRBD1	TRBJ2-7	CATSRGLDRAPRHEQYF	TGTGCCACCAGCAGAGGGCTCGACAGGGCCCCACGTCACGAGCAGTACTTC
TRBV7-7	NA	NA	TRBJ2-3	CASSLGQAPDTQYF	TGTGCTAGCAGCTTGGGCCAGGCTCCAGATACGCAGTATTTT
TRBV30	NA	NA	TRBJ1-6	CAWSVGGGNSPLHF	TGTGCCTGGAGTGTGGGAGGGGGGAATTCACCCCTCCACTTT
TRBV11-1	NA	NA	TRBJ1-1	CASSLNRVNTEAFF	TGTGCCAGCAGCTTGAACAGGGTAAACACTGAAGCTTTCTTT
TRBV27	NA	TRBD1	TRBJ2-7	CASSPRHGQGPYEQYF	TGTGCCAGCAGTCCGCGCCATGGACAGGGCCCCTACGAGCAGTACTTC
TRBV27	NA	NA	TRBJ2-6	CASSVTRSGANVLTF	TGTGCCAGCAGTGTCACTAGATCCGGGGCCAACGTCCTGACTTTC
TRBV7-2	NA	NA	TRBJ1-5	CASSLAGGPQHF	TGTGCCAGCAGCTTGGCCGGGGGGCCCCAGCATTTT
TRBV28	once	NA	TRBJ1-2	CASSQSRAQRGGYTF	TGTGCCAGCAGTCAATCTAGGGCCCAGCGGGGAGGCTACACCTTC
TRBV7-3	NA	NA	TRBJ2-1	CASSQLTGYNEQFF	TGTGCCAGCAGCCAATTAACAGGGTACAATGAGCAGTTCTTC
TRBV7-3	NA	NA	TRBJ2-5	CASSPGGGGYQETQYF	TGTGCCAGCAGCCCCGGGGGCGGGGGTTACCAAGAGACCCAGTACTTC
TRBV3-1/TRBV3-2	NA	TRBD2	TRBJ2-7	CASSQTSSNEQYF	TGTGCCAGCAGCCAGACTAGCTCCAACGAGCAGTACTTC
TRBV3-1/TRBV3-2	NA	NA	TRBJ1-2	CASSRKADNYGYTF	TGTGCCAGCAGCCGGAAGGCCGACAACTATGGCTACACCTTC
TRBV6-5	NA	NA	TRBJ2-3	CAILDSARDTQYF	TGTGCCATACTAGATTCAGCGAGGGATACGCAGTATTTT
TRBV3-1/TRBV3-2	few	NA	TRBJ1-5	CASSQDPGANQPQHF	TGTGCCAGCAGCCAAGATCCAGGGGCCAATCAGCCCCAGCATTTT
TRBV7-8	NA	NA	TRBJ1-1	CASSLALKDTEAFF	TGTGCCAGCAGCTTAGCACTGAAGGACACTGAAGCTTTCTTT
TRBV10-1	NA	NA	TRBJ2-7	CAPQLGGRVRQYF	TGCGCCCCCCAACTCGGGGGTAGGGTAAGGCAGTACTTC
TRBV3-1/TRBV3-2	NA	NA	TRBJ2-5	CASSQSVAQQETQYF	TGTGCCAGCAGCCAAAGCGTAGCGCAACAAGAGACCCAGTACTTC
TRBV15	once	NA	TRBJ1-2	CATSRVSYGYTF	TGTGCCACCAGCAGAGTTTCCTATGGCTACACCTTC
TRBV6-6	NA	NA	TRBJ1-2	CASRPGRKNYGYTF	TGTGCCAGCAGGCCGGGACGGAAGAACTATGGCTACACCTTC
TRBV27	few	NA	TRBJ2-7	CASSLRRQDYEQYF	TGTGCCAGCAGTTTAAGGCGACAGGACTACGAGCAGTACTTC
TRBV7-2	NA	TRBD2	TRBJ2-5	CASSFQRGAQETQYF	TGTGCCAGCAGCTTCCAGCGGGGGGCCCAAGAGACCCAGTACTTC
TRBV28	NA	TRBD1	TRBJ1-1	CASSRQGGLNTEAFF	TGTGCCAGCAGTCGCCAGGGGGGGTTGAACACTGAAGCTTTCTTT
TRBV6-6	few	NA	TRBJ1-5	CASLVHDDQPQHF	TGTGCCAGCCTTGTCCACGACGATCAGCCCCAGCATTTT
TRBV10-3	NA	NA	TRBJ2-2	CATHRDTTETGELFF	TGTGCCACGCACCGGGACACAACGGAAACCGGGGAGCTGTTTTTT
TRBV30	NA	NA	TRBJ2-7	CAWADRALSEQYF	TGTGCCTGGGCGGACCGGGCACTTTCAGAGCAGTACTTC
TRBV28	NA	NA	TRBJ1-6	CATLRSSYNSPLHF	TGTGCCACCCTGAGGAGCTCCTATAATTCACCCCTCCACTTT
TRBV24-1	NA	NA	TRBJ1-3	CATSDGGAPIGNTIYF	TGTGCCACCAGTGATGGGGGGGCGCCAATTGGAAACACCATATATTTT
TRBV27	NA	TRBD1	TRBJ1-1	CASSPRQGGNTEAFF	TGTGCCAGCAGTCCGAGACAGGGGGGGAACACTGAAGCTTTCTTT
TRBV4-1	NA	NA	TRBJ2-7	CASSQDLGETRSYEQYF	TGCGCCAGCAGCCAAGACCTCGGTGAGACTAGGTCCTACGAGCAGTACTTC
TRBV1	once	NA	TRBJ2-3	CTSTGPATSGRTDTQYF	TGCACCAGCACGGGACCTGCTACTAGCGGGAGGACAGATACGCAGTATTTT
TRBV7-6	NA	NA	TRBJ2-6	CASSPTRTSGANVLTF	TGTGCCAGCAGCCCAACACGAACCTCTGGGGCCAACGTCCTGACTTTC